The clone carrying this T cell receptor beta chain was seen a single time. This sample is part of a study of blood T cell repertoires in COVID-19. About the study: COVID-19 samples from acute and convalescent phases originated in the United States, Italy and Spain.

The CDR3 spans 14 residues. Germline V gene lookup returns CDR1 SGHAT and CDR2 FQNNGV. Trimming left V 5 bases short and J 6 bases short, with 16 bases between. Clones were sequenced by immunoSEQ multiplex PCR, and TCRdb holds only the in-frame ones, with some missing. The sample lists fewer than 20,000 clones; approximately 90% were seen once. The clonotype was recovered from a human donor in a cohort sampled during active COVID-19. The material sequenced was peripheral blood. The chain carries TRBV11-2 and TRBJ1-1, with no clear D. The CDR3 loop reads CASSLRSGASEAFF. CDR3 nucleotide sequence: TGTGCCAGCAGCCTAAGGAGCGGAGCCTCTGAAGCTTTCTTT.